Presented here are 2 T cell receptor beta chains from one specimen sequenced in a study of blood T cell repertoires in COVID-19. TCRdb keeps only in-frame clones here, not all; method: immunoSEQ multiplex PCR. The sample contains about 420,000 clones, roughly 90% of which appear only once. Sequenced: peripheral blood. The receptors were gathered from a man in his late teens or twenties with COVID-19, enrolled during active disease.

The chain uses TRBV5-8 and TRBJ2-7; TRBD1 matches 7 bases. The CDR3 loop spans 13 amino acids. The V gene's germline CDR1 is SGHTS and CDR2 YDEGEE. The J segment lost 5 bases and the V segment lost 1 base, leaving 3 bases of the junction unmatched. The CDR3 is CASSLTTGNEQYF. For the CDR3, the DNA is TGTGCCAGCAGCTTGACGACAGGGAACGAGCAGTACTTC.

DNA for the CDR3: TGTGCCAGCAGTGATGCGGGACTAATCACAGATACGCAGTATTTT. This codes for CASSDAGLITDTQYF. The chain combines TRBV25-1 with TRBJ2-3; 7 nucleotides match TRBD2. The trim removed 3 bases at V and 2 bases at J, leaving 5 bases unmatched. The germline gives CDR1 MGHDK, CDR2 SYGVNS. There are 15 residues in the CDR3.